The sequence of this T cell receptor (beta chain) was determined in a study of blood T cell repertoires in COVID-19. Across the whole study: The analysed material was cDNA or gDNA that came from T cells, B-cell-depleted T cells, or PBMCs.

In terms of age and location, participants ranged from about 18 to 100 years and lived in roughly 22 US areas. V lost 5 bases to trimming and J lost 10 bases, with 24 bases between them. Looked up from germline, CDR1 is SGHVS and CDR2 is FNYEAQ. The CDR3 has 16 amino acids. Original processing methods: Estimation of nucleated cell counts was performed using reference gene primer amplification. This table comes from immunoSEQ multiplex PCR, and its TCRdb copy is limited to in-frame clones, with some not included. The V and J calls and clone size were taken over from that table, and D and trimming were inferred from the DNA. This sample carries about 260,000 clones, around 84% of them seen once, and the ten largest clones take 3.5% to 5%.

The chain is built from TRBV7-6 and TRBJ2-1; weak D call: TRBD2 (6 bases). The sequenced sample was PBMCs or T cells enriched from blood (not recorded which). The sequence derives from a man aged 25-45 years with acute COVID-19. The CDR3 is CASSPSPAGKIEEQFF. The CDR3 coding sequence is TGTGCCAGCAGCCCCTCCCCCGCGGGGAAAATCGAAGAGCAGTTCTTC.